These 15 T cell receptor beta chains came from one sample sequenced in a study of CD8 T cells in Susac syndrome. RNA was extracted with the RNeasy kit, and a quantity of roughly 0.45 to 1 ug was reverse transcribed using random hexamers. MiXCR was run by TCRdb on the immunoSEQ multiplex PCR reads, yielding one entry per CDR3 protein. The sample lists roughly 330,000 distinct CDR3 sequences; roughly 94% were seen once. Input material: CD4+ T cells from PBMCs. These receptors were taken from a human donor with multiple sclerosis.

The genes are TRBV27 and TRBJ1-2, with D unresolved. This CDR3 spans 13 amino acids. Trimming removed 3 bases from V and 5 bases from J, with 10 bases in between. The germline gives CDR1 MNHEY, CDR2 SMNVEV (reference sequence). CDR3 amino acids: CASSFSVGYGYTF. CDR3 nucleotide sequence: TGTGCCAGCAGTTTCTCTGTAGGGTATGGCTACACCTTC.

This clonotype has more than one count but fewer than ten. The V and J genes are TRBV3-1 and TRBJ2-7; TRBD2 aligns across 13 bases. From germline, CDR1 is LGHDT and CDR2 YNNKEL (reference sequence). This CDR3 is built from 15 residues. V lost 0 bases and J lost 9; bases outside the gene matches: 5. CDR3 in amino acids: CASSQDRTSGRGQYF. The CDR3, as DNA: TGTGCCAGCAGCCAAGACCGGACTAGCGGGAGAGGGCAGTACTTC.

The CDR3 here is CASSSTSEGPGELFF. In DNA form, the CDR3 reads TGTGCCAGCAGCTCCACCTCGGAGGGACCCGGGGAGCTGTTTTTT. The chain has TRBV7-8 and TRBJ2-2, with D possibly being TRBD2 (6 bases). V lost 4 bases, J lost 6 bases, and 15 bases lay in between. The CDR3 has 15 amino acids. Germline V lookup: CDR1 SGHVS, CDR2 FQNEAQ.

V usage is TRBV5-1 and J usage is TRBJ1-2; 7 bases are shared with TRBD1. V shed 4 bases and J 6 bases; nucleotides not matched to a gene: 9. Germline V lookup: CDR1 SGHRS, CDR2 YFSETQ. The CDR3 runs to 14 residues. CDR3 sequence: CASSPTRGLDGYTF. In DNA form, the CDR3 reads TGCGCCAGCAGCCCGACGAGGGGGCTAGATGGCTACACCTTC.

This clonotype was detected only once. This chain joins TRBV29-1 and TRBJ2-5, with D perhaps matching TRBD2 (5 bases). The V end lost 7 bases, the J end lost 5 bases, and 14 bases lay between the germline ends. The germline V gene encodes CDR1 SQVTM and CDR2 ANQGSEA. The CDR3 has 12 amino acids. CDR3 sequence (DNA): TGCAGCGCTTCTGGGTGGGAGGAGACCCAGTACTTC. Translation gives CSASGWEETQYF. Full variable domain (missing parts from reference TRBV29-1 and TRBJ2-5): SAVISQKPSRDICQRGTSLTIQCQVDSQVTMMFWYRQQPGQSLTLIATANQGSEATYESGFVIDKFPISRPNLTFSTLTVSNMSPEDSSIYLCSASGWEETQYFGPGTRLLVL.

The V gene is TRBV18, the J gene TRBJ2-1, with TRBD1 as a possible D gene (6 bases). CDR1 is KGHSH and CDR2 is LQKENI in the germline V gene. Trimming removed 3 bases from V and 2 bases from J, with 14 bases in between. The CDR3 length is 16 residues. The CDR3 is CASSPLTGPPYNEQFF. The CDR3 nucleotides are TGTGCCAGCTCACCCCTGACAGGACCCCCCTACAATGAGCAGTTCTTC.

J is TRBJ2-3 and V is TRBV5-1, with D perhaps TRBD2 (6 bases). The CDR3 totals 13 residues. The V and J ends lost 4 bases and 6 bases respectively, with 12 bases between them. Germline V lookup: CDR1 SGHRS, CDR2 YFSETQ. DNA of the CDR3: TGCGCCAGCAGCGGCTCGGAGGGGGATACGCAGTATTTT. This encodes CASSGSEGDTQYF. Full variable domain (rest looked up from reference TRBV5-1 and TRBJ2-3): KAGVTQTPRYLIKTRGQQVTLSCSPISGHRSVSWYQQTPGQGLQFLFEYFSETQRNKGNFPGRFSGRQFSNSRSEMNVSTLELGDSALYLCASSGSEGDTQYFGPGTRLTVL.

For the CDR3, the DNA is TGTGCCAGCAGCTCCCGGGACAGGGGAAACACCGGGGAGCTGTTTTTT. Residues: CASSSRDRGNTGELFF. The chain couples TRBV5-4 to TRBJ2-2, with 10 nucleotides matching TRBD1. With 3 bases clipped from V and 2 bases from J, the junction kept 4 bases outside the gene matches. Germline values: CDR1 SGHNT, CDR2 YYREEE (reference sequence). This CDR3 region has 16 residues.

This chain joins TRBV6-5 and TRBJ1-2, with no clear D. V lost 6 bases and J lost 4, with 18 bases in between. CDR1 is MNHEY, CDR2 SVGAGI, per germline. The CDR3 loop spans 15 amino acids. The CDR3 bases are TGTGCCAGCAGCCCCTCTTCTCACGGGCTCTATGGCTACACCTTC. The encoded protein is CASSPSSHGLYGYTF.

CDR3 region: CASSQRVAPAYSNQPQHF. CDR3 coding DNA: TGCGCCAGCAGCCAACGAGTGGCACCGGCATATAGCAATCAGCCCCAGCATTTT. J is TRBJ1-5 and V is TRBV4-1, with D hard to call. With 2 bases removed from V and 0 bases from J, the gap between germline ends came to 17 bases. The CDR3 is 18 residues long. CDR1 and CDR2 from the germline V gene are MGHRA and YSYEKL.

The chain carries TRBV6-5 and TRBJ1-6, with TRBD1 matching 8 bases. The V gene end was trimmed by 0 bases and the J gene end by 9 bases; junction bases not matched to a gene: 7. The germline V gene encodes CDR1 MNHEY and CDR2 SVGAGI. The CDR3 totals 16 residues. The CDR3, as DNA: TGTGCCAGCAGTTACTCGAGCAGGGGGCCTAGTTCACCCCTCCACTTT. Amino acids: CASSYSSRGPSSPLHF.

The chain joins TRBV7-3 to TRBJ2-3; 7 nucleotides align to TRBD1. Per germline, CDR1 SGHTA and CDR2 FQGTGA. This CDR3 region has 14 residues. Trimming removed 5 bases from V and 6 bases from J; junction bases left unmatched: 8. The DNA for the CDR3 is TGTGCCAGCAGCCCCAGGACAGGTCGGGATACGCAGTATTTT. The encoded protein is CASSPRTGRDTQYF.

The chain joins TRBV30 to TRBJ2-7, with 8 bases lining up with TRBD2. Germline CDR1 reads GTSNPN; CDR2 reads SVGIG (reference sequence). CDR3 length equals 14 residues. Germline trimming cut 5 bases from V and 2 bases from J; bases unmatched to any gene: 8. The CDR3 loop reads CAWGTGGSTYEQYF. CDR3 coding DNA: TGTGCCTGGGGGACGGGGGGGTCTACCTACGAGCAGTACTTC.

The chain uses TRBV12-3 or TRBV12-4 and TRBJ2-1; D possibly corresponds to TRBD2 (5 bases). This CDR3 contains 18 residues. V gave up 3 bases and J gave up 7 bases, with 25 bases separating them. The CDR3 loop is CASSFREAWTSGGNEQFF. The CDR3 DNA follows: TGTGCCAGCAGTTTCCGAGAAGCATGGACCTCAGGAGGAAATGAGCAGTTCTTC.

The J gene is TRBJ2-1, the V gene TRBV11-1; 11 positions match TRBD2. Germline V CDR1 and CDR2: SGHAT, FQDESV (reference sequence). Trimming at V came to 4 bases and at J to 6 bases, leaving 20 bases not matched to a gene. The CDR3 runs 20 residues. This CDR3 reads CASSYRWGTSGRWLRNEQFF. The CDR3 DNA sequence: TGTGCCAGCAGCTACCGTTGGGGTACTAGCGGGAGATGGCTACGCAATGAGCAGTTCTTC.